This paragraph covers one T cell receptor (beta chain) sequence. Its specificity is not known. Healthy bone marrow donors made up the donors. Donors had nominal health at sampling but likely had unrecorded immune exposures. The entry originates in a study of cytomegalovirus exposure and HLA in healthy donors. Study at large: Unique TCR beta sequences numbering some 120 million came from around 180 million T cells in an earlier analysis.

Germline CDR1 is MNHEY and CDR2 is SVGAGI. Trimming pared 6 bases from V and 7 bases from J, leaving 15 bases between. The CDR3 has 13 amino acids. Notes on the study in general: Cytomegalovirus-associated TCR beta chains were listed, numbering approximately 150.

13 Jbeta primers and 60 Vbeta primers were used for the PCR. Measured with immunoSEQ multiplex PCR; TCRdb has only the in-frame clones, and not every one. The sample consists of 200,000 to 250,000 clones, about 80% of them appearing once. This chain connects TRBV6-5 to TRBJ2-5, with D possibly matching TRBD1 (5 bases). Sequenced sample: PBMCs. This sequence originates from a woman in her thirties or forties in good health and CMV-seronegative. Here the CDR3 DNA reads TGTGCCAGCAGATCCCAGGGTGCAAGGACCCAGTACTTC. It specifies CASRSQGARTQYF.